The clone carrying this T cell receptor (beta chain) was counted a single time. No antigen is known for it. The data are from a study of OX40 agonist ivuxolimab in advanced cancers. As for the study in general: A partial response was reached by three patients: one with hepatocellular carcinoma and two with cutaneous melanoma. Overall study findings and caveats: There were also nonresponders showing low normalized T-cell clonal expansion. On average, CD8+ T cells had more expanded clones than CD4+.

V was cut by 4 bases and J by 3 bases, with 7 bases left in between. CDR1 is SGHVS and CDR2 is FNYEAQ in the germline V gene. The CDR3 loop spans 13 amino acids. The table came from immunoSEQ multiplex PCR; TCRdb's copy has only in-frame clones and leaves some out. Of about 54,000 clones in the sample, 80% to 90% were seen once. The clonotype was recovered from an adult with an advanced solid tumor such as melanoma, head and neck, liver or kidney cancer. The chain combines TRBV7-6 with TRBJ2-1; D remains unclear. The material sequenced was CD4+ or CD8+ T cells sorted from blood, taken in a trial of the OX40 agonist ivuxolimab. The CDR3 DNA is TGTGCCAGCAGCTCGGCCTACTACAATGAGCAGTTCTTC. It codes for CASSSAYYNEQFF.